The rows below give T cell receptor beta chains drawn from one sample of a study of T cells after yellow fever vaccination. MiXCR was run by TCRdb on the 5' RACE reads, yielding one entry per CDR3 protein. The top ten clones hold around 30% of a sample with 70,000 or so distinct CDR3 sequences, roughly 7% of them seen once. The sequencing used CD8+ T cells sorted from PBMCs, collected 10 days after the first yellow fever vaccination. The receptors come from a man aged 18 to 35 who received the YFV17D yellow fever vaccine. The CDR3 runs from the conserved cysteine through the conserved F or W. The D gene is left open where the match is weak. Expanded clones get a size class; other rows say once, few or many, or leave the size out.

size,J,V,D,DNA,CDR3
many,TRBJ1-1,TRBV5-1,.,TGCGCCAGCAGCTTGGGGGGGGCAGCCCTCGCTGAAGCTTTCTTT,CASSLGGAALAEAFF
many,TRBJ1-1,TRBV6-5,.,TGTGCCAGCAGTACTTACAGGGAGAACACTGAAGCTTTCTTT,CASSTYRENTEAFF
many,TRBJ2-3,TRBV27,TRBD2,TGTGCCAGCAGTTTAGTAGCGGGGGGGCCAGATACGCAGTATTTT,CASSLVAGGPDTQYF
many,TRBJ1-5,TRBV5-5,.,TGTGCCAGCAGCTTGGAAGGGGAACAGCCCCAGCATTTT,CASSLEGEQPQHF
once,TRBJ1-2,TRBV20-1,.,TGCAGTGCTAGAGGCGGGGGTAGCTACACCTTC,CSARGGGSYTF
many,TRBJ2-5,TRBV4-3,.,TGCGCCAGCAGCCAAGATCCGGGCGAGGAGACCCAGTACTTC,CASSQDPGEETQYF
many,TRBJ2-1,TRBV12-3/TRBV12-4,.,TGTGCCAGCAGAATGGGTGGGAATGAGCAGTTCTTC,CASRMGGNEQFF
many,TRBJ2-7,TRBV10-3,TRBD1,TGTGCCATCAGTGAGTCGATGGGACAGGGGCACTACGAGCAGTACTTC,CAISESMGQGHYEQYF
many,TRBJ2-6,TRBV24-1,TRBD1,TGTGCCACCCAGGGGGCTGCTGGGGCCAACGTCCTGACTTTC,CATQGAAGANVLTF
.,TRBJ1-1,TRBV6-1,.,TGTGCCAGCAGTATTTGGGGGGCTGGCACTGAAGCTTTCTTT,CASSIWGAGTEAFF
many,TRBJ2-3,TRBV4-3,TRBD2,TGCGCCAGCAGCCAAGATGAGGTCGGGCGGGGGGGCGCCTCAGATACGCAGTATTTT,CASSQDEVGRGGASDTQYF
few,TRBJ1-1,TRBV11-2,.,TGTGCCAGCAGCCCTACCCCCAGGGGCCACACTGAAGCTTTCTTT,CASSPTPRGHTEAFF
many,TRBJ2-7,TRBV7-6,TRBD2,TGTGCCAGCAGCTTATCCGGCGGGGGGCAGTACGAGCAGTACTTC,CASSLSGGGQYEQYF
few,TRBJ2-3,TRBV10-3,.,TGTGCCATCAGTGAATCCCGGGTCACAGATACGCAGTATTTT,CAISESRVTDTQYF
many,TRBJ1-1,TRBV5-1,.,TGCGCCAGCAGCTTGTCGGATGGGCTTTTGGAAGCTTTCTTT,CASSLSDGLLEAFF
.,TRBJ2-1,TRBV4-1,.,TGCGCCAGCAGCACAGGGCACGGGGGCTCCTACAATGAGCAGTTCTTC,CASSTGHGGSYNEQFF
few,TRBJ1-2,TRBV27,.,TGTGCCAGCAGGGGGGTCTATAACTATGGCTACACCTTC,CASRGVYNYGYTF
many,TRBJ2-6,TRBV10-3,.,TGTGCCATCAGTGGGACCCGAGACTCTGGGGCCAACGTCCTGACTTTC,CAISGTRDSGANVLTF
few,TRBJ1-6,TRBV19,TRBD1,TGTGCCAGTAGTGGGAGACAGGGGGCCGGGCCCCTCCACTTT,CASSGRQGAGPLHF
many,TRBJ2-7,TRBV5-1,TRBD2,TGCGCCAGCAGCTTACGGGGGGGCGGATACGAGCAGTACTTC,CASSLRGGGYEQYF
many,TRBJ1-1,TRBV6-5,.,TGTGCCAGCAGTTACTCTCAAGGATTGAACACTGAAGCTTTCTTT,CASSYSQGLNTEAFF
.,TRBJ2-3,TRBV5-1,TRBD2,TGCGCCAGCAGCTCCCGAACTAGCGATTGGGGGACTATACGCACAGATACGCAGTATTTT,CASSSRTSDWGTIRTDTQYF
many,TRBJ2-5,TRBV4-1,.,TGCGCCAGCAGCCCTAGGCGCAGCCCCCAAGAGACCCAGTACTTC,CASSPRRSPQETQYF
many,TRBJ2-2,TRBV7-9,.,TGTGCCAGCAGCCCTCGCGACGGTGCGAACACCGGGGAGCTGTTTTTT,CASSPRDGANTGELFF
many,TRBJ1-6,TRBV5-6,.,TGTGCCAGCAGCTTGGGTATCGGGCCCCTCCACTTT,CASSLGIGPLHF
few,TRBJ2-7,TRBV3-1,.,TGTGCCAGCAGCCTCACCACTGGGGGAGGAAGAGAGCAGTACTTC,CASSLTTGGGREQYF
many,TRBJ2-1,TRBV28,.,TGTGCCAGCAGTTTTGGGCAGGGAGGCTACAATGAGCAGTTCTTC,CASSFGQGGYNEQFF
many,TRBJ2-7,TRBV12-3/TRBV12-4,.,TGTGCCAGCAGTCCACACTACGAGCAGTACTTC,CASSPHYEQYF
many,TRBJ2-5,TRBV25-1,TRBD1,TGTGCCAGCAGTCCGGGACAGCAAGAGACCCAGTACTTC,CASSPGQQETQYF
many,TRBJ2-1,TRBV4-2,.,TGTGCCAGTTCTGCCGTCGGCGAAAGCTCCTACAATGAGCAGTTCTTC,CASSAVGESSYNEQFF
many,TRBJ1-5,TRBV27,.,TGTGCCAGCAGTTTCATCCCCAGGGCCGGGCAGCCCCAGCATTTT,CASSFIPRAGQPQHF
.,TRBJ2-7,TRBV29-1,.,TGCAGCGTTGTGGAAATCTACGAGCAGTACTTC,CSVVEIYEQYF
many,TRBJ2-5,TRBV27,.,TGTGCCAGCAGTCCCCGGGTCACTGGGGGGGAGACCCAGTACTTC,CASSPRVTGGETQYF
few,TRBJ2-1,TRBV6-1,TRBD1,TGTGCCAGCACCGAAGGACAGGGAGAGGGGTTATACAATGAGCAGTTCTTC,CASTEGQGEGLYNEQFF
many,TRBJ2-7,TRBV4-2,.,TGTGCCAGCAGCCAAGATTCGGCCTTCTCAGGATTGGACTACGAGCAGTACTTC,CASSQDSAFSGLDYEQYF
.,TRBJ2-2,TRBV7-9,.,TGTGCCAGCAGCTTTGAGAAGGCGGAGCTGTTTTTT,CASSFEKAELFF
many,TRBJ2-1,TRBV9,.,TGTGCCAGCAGCCAGGGGGGGGTAGGCTACAATGAGCAGTTCTTC,CASSQGGVGYNEQFF
.,TRBJ2-5,TRBV7-9,TRBD2,TGTGCCAGCAGCCCTCCCTTGAGCGGGGGCCCGGGGGCCCAGTACTTC,CASSPPLSGGPGAQYF
.,TRBJ1-2,TRBV7-9,.,TGTGCCAGCAGCCGGAGCGATGGCTACACCTTC,CASSRSDGYTF
many,TRBJ2-7,TRBV5-1,TRBD1,TGCGCCAGCAGCTGGGGGATCGGGACAGGGGCCTACGAGCAGTACTTC,CASSWGIGTGAYEQYF
many,TRBJ1-5,TRBV27,.,TGTGCCAGCAGTTTATCAGGGAGTGGGCAGCCCCAGCATTTT,CASSLSGSGQPQHF
few,TRBJ2-3,TRBV19,TRBD1,TGTGCCAGTAGTATAGCGGACAGGGGTACAGATACGCAGTATTTT,CASSIADRGTDTQYF
many,TRBJ2-1,TRBV30,.,TGTGCCTGGAGTCATACAAATTACAATGAGCAGTTCTTC,CAWSHTNYNEQFF
few,TRBJ2-2,TRBV27,.,TGTGCCAGCAGTGCTGGACTTCGCACCGGGGAGCTGTTTTTT,CASSAGLRTGELFF
many,TRBJ2-1,TRBV9,TRBD2,TGTGCCAGCAGCGTAGGGGTTAGCGGGGGAGTCGGGCAGTTCTTC,CASSVGVSGGVGQFF
.,TRBJ2-2,TRBV14,.,TGTGCCAGCAGCAGGCAGGGTTTTACCGGGGAGCTGTTTTTT,CASSRQGFTGELFF
few,TRBJ1-5,TRBV5-6,TRBD1,TGTGCCAGCACCCCGGATGGACAGGGGTATCAGCCCCAGCATTTT,CASTPDGQGYQPQHF
few,TRBJ2-1,TRBV7-2,TRBD2,TGTGCCAGCAGCCCCGGACTCGGGGGGGCGTACAATGAGCAGTTCTTC,CASSPGLGGAYNEQFF
.,TRBJ2-1,TRBV20-1,TRBD2,TGCAGTGCTAGAGATGCGGGGGGGGCTTACAATGAGCAGTTCTTC,CSARDAGGAYNEQFF